Listed here are 3 T cell receptor beta chains from one sample, sequenced in a study of CDR3 diversity in severe acne. TCRdb called the PCR reads again in MiXCR, with one record for every CDR3 protein. The sample holds 100,000 or so distinct CDR3 sequences, roughly 51% seen once. Source material: blood. All receptors come from a male donor with acne.

The chain couples TRBV29-1 to TRBJ1-1; no reliable D call. Germline CDR1 reads SQVTM; CDR2 reads ANQGSEA. This CDR3 region has 12 residues. V was trimmed by 7 bases and J by 4 bases, leaving 13 bases between them. This CDR3 is CSGGGVVTEAFF. As DNA, the CDR3 is TGCAGCGGAGGCGGGGTGGTCACTGAAGCTTTCTTT. The full variable domain, its missing parts supplied by reference TRBV29-1 and TRBJ1-1, is SAVISQKPSRDICQRGTSLTIQCQVDSQVTMMFWYRQQPGQSLTLIATANQGSEATYESGFVIDKFPISRPNLTFSTLTVSNMSPEDSSIYLCSGGGVVTEAFFGQGTRLTVV.

The J gene is TRBJ2-1, the V gene TRBV6-2 or TRBV6-3, with D maybe TRBD2 (5 bases). The V gene's germline CDR1 is MNHEY and CDR2 SVGEGT. Trimming removed 6 bases from V and 8 bases from J, with 17 bases in between. This CDR3 has 14 amino acids. In DNA, the CDR3 is TGTGCCAGCAGCGCACTAGGTAACAATGATGAGCAGTTCTTC. Protein sequence: CASSALGNNDEQFF.

The V and J genes are TRBV7-9 and TRBJ2-3; 7 nucleotides match TRBD1. This CDR3 is built from 15 residues. The V gene end was trimmed by 4 bases and the J gene end by 6 bases; junction bases not matched to a gene: 10. The germline gives CDR1 SEHNR, CDR2 FQNEAQ (reference sequence). This CDR3 is CASSSYRGAGDTQYF. The CDR3 nucleotides are TGTGCCAGCAGCTCGTACAGGGGTGCAGGGGATACGCAGTATTTT. Full variable domain (missing parts from reference TRBV7-9 and TRBJ2-3): DTGVSQNPRHKITKRGQNVTFRCDPISEHNRLYWYRQTLGQGPEFLTYFQNEAQLEKSRLLSDRFSAERPKGSFSTLEIQRTEQGDSAMYLCASSSYRGAGDTQYFGPGTRLTVL.